What follows are 3 T cell receptor beta chains derived from one specimen sequenced in a study of blood T cells in healthy people across ages. A second about 7 to 12 cycle PCR used barcoded and J-beta primers. TCRdb ran MiXCR on the 5' RACE reads and lists one entry per CDR3 protein. The sample includes around 900,000 distinct CDR3 sequences, about 28% of them seen just once. Material for sequencing was blood. Source of these receptors: a woman of 80 years or more in good health.

The genes are TRBV6-4 and TRBJ2-2, with D perhaps matching TRBD1 (6 bases). CDR1 is MRHNA and CDR2 is SNTAGT in the germline V gene. V was shortened by 7 bases and J by 0 bases, with 12 bases between the two germline ends. This CDR3 is 15 amino acids long. CDR3: CASNLDRANTGELFF. The CDR3 DNA follows: TGTGCCAGCAACTTGGACAGAGCGAACACCGGGGAGCTGTTTTTT.

As regards this clonotype: This may be a read error, as it is one base from a much larger clone. Written as DNA, the CDR3 is TGTGCCAGCAGTTATAAAGCGGGGGGACCTAATGAGCAGTACTTC. Its protein product is CASSYKAGGPNEQYF. This chain connects TRBV7-2 to TRBJ2-7; 9 nucleotides align to TRBD2. Germline V gives CDR1 SGHTA, CDR2 FQGNSA. This CDR3 contains 15 residues. After removal of 6 bases from V and 7 bases from J, the junction contained 13 bases not matched to a gene.

The chain employs TRBV12-3 or TRBV12-4 and TRBJ2-3; no firm D call. The CDR3 runs 13 residues. Trimming removed 4 bases from V and 2 bases from J, with 7 bases in between. CDR3 amino acids: CASSWVNTDTQYF. DNA for the CDR3: TGTGCCAGCAGTTGGGTAAACACAGATACGCAGTATTTT.